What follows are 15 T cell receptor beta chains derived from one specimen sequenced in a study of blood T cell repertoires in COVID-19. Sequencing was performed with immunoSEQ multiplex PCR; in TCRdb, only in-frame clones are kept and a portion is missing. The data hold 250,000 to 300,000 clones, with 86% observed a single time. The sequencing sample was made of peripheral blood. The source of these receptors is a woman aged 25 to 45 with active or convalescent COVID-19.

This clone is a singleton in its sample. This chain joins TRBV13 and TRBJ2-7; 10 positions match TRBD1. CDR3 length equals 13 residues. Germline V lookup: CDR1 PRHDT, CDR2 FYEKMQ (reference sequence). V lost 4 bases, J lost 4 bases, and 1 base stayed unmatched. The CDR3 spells CASSSGQGYEQYF. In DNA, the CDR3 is TGTGCCAGCAGCTCGGGACAGGGGTACGAGCAGTACTTC.

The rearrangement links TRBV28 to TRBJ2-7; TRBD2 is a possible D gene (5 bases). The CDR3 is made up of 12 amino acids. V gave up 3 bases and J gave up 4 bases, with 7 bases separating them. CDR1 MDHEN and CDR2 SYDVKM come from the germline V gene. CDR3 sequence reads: CASSFRRYEQYF. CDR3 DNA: TGTGCCAGCAGTTTTCGGAGGTACGAGCAGTACTTC.

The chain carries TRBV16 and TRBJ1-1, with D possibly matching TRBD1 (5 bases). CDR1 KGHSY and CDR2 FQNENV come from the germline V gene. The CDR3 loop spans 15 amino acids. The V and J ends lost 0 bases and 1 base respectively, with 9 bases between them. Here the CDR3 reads CASSQSSRANTEAFF. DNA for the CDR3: TGTGCCAGCAGCCAATCCTCCAGGGCGAACACTGAAGCTTTCTTT.

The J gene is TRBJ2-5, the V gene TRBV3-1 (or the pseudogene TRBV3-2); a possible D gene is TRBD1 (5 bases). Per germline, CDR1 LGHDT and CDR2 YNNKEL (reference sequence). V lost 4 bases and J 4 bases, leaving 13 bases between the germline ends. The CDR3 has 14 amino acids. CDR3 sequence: CASSPPGLTETQYF. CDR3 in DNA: TGTGCCAGCAGCCCCCCAGGGCTCACAGAGACCCAGTACTTC.

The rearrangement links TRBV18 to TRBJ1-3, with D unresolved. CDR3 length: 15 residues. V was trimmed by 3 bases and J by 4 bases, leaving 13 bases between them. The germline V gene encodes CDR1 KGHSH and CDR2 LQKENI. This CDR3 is CASSPTLAAGNTIYF. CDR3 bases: TGTGCCAGCTCACCCACCCTTGCTGCGGGAAACACCATATATTTT.

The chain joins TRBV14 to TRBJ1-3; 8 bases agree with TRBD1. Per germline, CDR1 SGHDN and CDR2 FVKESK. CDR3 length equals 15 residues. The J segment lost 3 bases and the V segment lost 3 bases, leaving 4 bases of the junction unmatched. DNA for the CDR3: TGTGCCAGCAGCCAGACCAGGGGGCTTGGAAACACCATATATTTT. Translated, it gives CASSQTRGLGNTIYF. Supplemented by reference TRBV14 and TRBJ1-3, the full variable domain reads EAGVTQFPSHSVIEKGQTVTLRCDPISGHDNLYWYRRVMGKEIKFLLHFVKESKQDESGMPNNRFLAERTGGTYSTLKVQPAELEDSGVYFCASSQTRGLGNTIYFGEGSWLTVV.

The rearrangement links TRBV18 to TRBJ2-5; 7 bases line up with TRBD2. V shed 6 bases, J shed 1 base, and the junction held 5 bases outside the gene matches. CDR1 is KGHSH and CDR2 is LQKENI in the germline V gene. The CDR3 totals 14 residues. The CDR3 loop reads CASSRLAGQETQYF. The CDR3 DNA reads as TGTGCCAGCTCCAGACTAGCCGGCCAAGAGACCCAGTACTTC.

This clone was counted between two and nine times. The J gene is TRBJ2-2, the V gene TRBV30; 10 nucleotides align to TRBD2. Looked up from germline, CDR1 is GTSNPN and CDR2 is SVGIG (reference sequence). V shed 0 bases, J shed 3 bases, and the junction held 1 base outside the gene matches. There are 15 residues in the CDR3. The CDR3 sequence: CAWSVAGGHTGELFF. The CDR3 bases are TGTGCCTGGAGTGTAGCGGGGGGGCACACCGGGGAGCTGTTTTTT.

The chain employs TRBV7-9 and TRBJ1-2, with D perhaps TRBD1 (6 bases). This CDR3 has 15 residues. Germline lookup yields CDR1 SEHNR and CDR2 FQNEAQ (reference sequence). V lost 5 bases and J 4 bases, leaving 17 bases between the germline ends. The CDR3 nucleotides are TGTGCCAGCAGCCGCGGCCCAGGGGTGAGCTATGGCTACACCTTC. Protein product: CASSRGPGVSYGYTF.

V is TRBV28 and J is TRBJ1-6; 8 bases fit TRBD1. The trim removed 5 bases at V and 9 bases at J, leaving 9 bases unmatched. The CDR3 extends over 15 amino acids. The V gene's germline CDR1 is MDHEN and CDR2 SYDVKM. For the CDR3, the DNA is TGTGCCAGCAGTCGCAGGGGGCTATATGGTTCACCCCTCCACTTT. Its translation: CASSRRGLYGSPLHF.

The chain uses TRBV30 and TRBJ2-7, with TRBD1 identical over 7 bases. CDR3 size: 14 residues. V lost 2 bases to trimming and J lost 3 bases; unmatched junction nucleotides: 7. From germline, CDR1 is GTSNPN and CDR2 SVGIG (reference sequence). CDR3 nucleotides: TGTGCCTGGAGTTGGTCAGGGGGTTTCTACGAGCAGTACTTC. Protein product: CAWSWSGGFYEQYF.

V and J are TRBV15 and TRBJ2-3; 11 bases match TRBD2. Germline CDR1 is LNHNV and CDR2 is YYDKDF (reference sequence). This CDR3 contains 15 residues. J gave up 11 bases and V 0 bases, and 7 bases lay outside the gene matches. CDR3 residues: CATSRDRLAGGGQYF. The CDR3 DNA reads TGTGCCACCAGCAGAGATCGGCTAGCGGGGGGAGGGCAGTATTTT.

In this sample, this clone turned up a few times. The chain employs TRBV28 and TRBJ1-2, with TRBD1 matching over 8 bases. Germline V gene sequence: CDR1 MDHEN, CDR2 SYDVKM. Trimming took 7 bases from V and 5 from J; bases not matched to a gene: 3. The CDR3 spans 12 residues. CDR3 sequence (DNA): TGTGCCAGCACCAGGGGGCCATATGGCTACACCTTC. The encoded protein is CASTRGPYGYTF.

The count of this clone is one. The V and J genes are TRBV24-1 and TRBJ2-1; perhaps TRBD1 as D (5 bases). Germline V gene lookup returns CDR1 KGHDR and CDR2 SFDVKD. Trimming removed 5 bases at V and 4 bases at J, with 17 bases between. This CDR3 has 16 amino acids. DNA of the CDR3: TGTGCCACCAGTGGGGTAAGGGGTAGAACTTACAATGAGCAGTTCTTC. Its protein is CATSGVRGRTYNEQFF.

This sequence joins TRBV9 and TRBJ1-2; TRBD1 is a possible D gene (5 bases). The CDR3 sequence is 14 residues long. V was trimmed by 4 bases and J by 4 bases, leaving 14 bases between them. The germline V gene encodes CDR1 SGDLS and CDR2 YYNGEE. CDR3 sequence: CASSPSLGGYGYTF. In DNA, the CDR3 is TGTGCCAGCAGCCCTTCCCTGGGGGGCTATGGCTACACCTTC.